This TCR beta chain was sequenced in a study of identifying expanded T cells in peripheral blood (dated by TCRdb to about 2019). As for the study more broadly: Separate aliquots of the same genomic DNA pool were sequenced to produce technical replicates, and four replicates were compared in pairs. What the study reported, not specific to this receptor: Across all healthy-donor time intervals, the beta-binomial model significantly lowered both the number of clones called differentially abundant and the false-positive rate. The authors expected that over much longer intervals, such as months to years, biological variance in healthy repertoires might increase even further. Variance in clone template counts between approximately two-week samples significantly increased with total template count across all healthy donors. The binomial model flagged about 1.1 differentially abundant clones between technical replicates but around 16 over around 2 weeks and 19 over four weeks.

TCRbeta CDR3 regions were profiled with the immunoSEQ Assay using bias-controlled multiplex PCR amplification of genomic DNA. On the study's bioinformatics: The absolute abundance of each unique TCRbeta CDR3 region was quantified after sequences were collapsed and filtered. Differential abundance was assessed using a binomial (Fisher-equivalent) model and a beta-binomial model in which time-dependent variance fitted from healthy donors was added. Clones with fewer than 5 combined templates were removed, and a clone was called differentially abundant if the clone's Benjamini-Hochberg FDR was below 0.01. Using the form v = (b*log(k)+a)^2, the beta-binomial variance was modeled as a function of the total template count across the two samples. Drawn from immuneACCESS, this table holds only the in-frame rearrangements with V and J called that TCRdb kept. Clones are partly lost; checked studies trace under half to an unresolved V gene and leave the rest unexplained. That table supplies the V and J calls and clone size; D and trimming were determined from the DNA. This sample gives tens of thousands of clones in total; approximately 81% of them show up just once. The ten largest clonotypes hold 3.5% to 5% of the sample.

During the collection period, no immune events, such as infections, were documented for the healthy donors. Healthy-donor blood repertoires served as a training cohort to calibrate time-dependent variance in a beta-binomial model of T-cell clone differential abundance. There were about ten healthy donors in the training cohort, of whom 3 were female and 7 were male. The donors were between roughly 25 and 70 years old, with an average age of around 42 years. Whole blood, obtained from a commercial supplier, was collected from each healthy donor at three time points spaced around 2 weeks apart. For immunosequencing, genomic DNA was extracted from whole blood that had not been sorted. A remark on this clone: Its antigen is still unknown. No much larger clone is present one base from it, and per-base qualities are unavailable.

The CDR3 covers 11 residues, taking in both the cysteine and the phenylalanine. CDR3 DNA is the only sequence kept; it has 33 bases, read in frame from the first base. Looking up the germline V gene (reference sequence) yields CDR1 SSHAT and CDR2 FNYEAQ. The V and J ends are trimmed by 5 bases and 5 bases, leaving 6 bases between them. The source of this sequence is a person aged 18 to 75 in good health. Sequencing used blood. This chain is built from TRBV7-7 and TRBJ2-5, and perhaps TRBD1 as D gene, on 5 matching bases. The CDR3 region has the sequence CASSPGETQYF. In nucleotides, the sequence is TGTGCCAGCAGCCCAGGGGAGACCCAGTACTTC. Outside the CDR3, residues come from the reference TRBV7-7 and TRBJ2-5 proteins, so the full variable domain is: GAGVSQSPRYKVTKRGQDVTLRCDPISSHATLYWYQQALGQGPEFLTYFNYEAQPDKSGLPSDRFSAERPEGSISTLTIQRTEQRDSAMYRCASSPGETQYFGPGTRLLVL.